The 28 T cell receptor beta chains listed next were all sequenced from one sample in a study of OX40 agonist ivuxolimab in advanced cancers. Sequenced by immunoSEQ multiplex PCR; TCRdb stores in-frame clones only, minus some. The table has about 23,000 clones, 84% seen once. This material consisted of CD4+ or CD8+ T cells sorted from blood, taken in a trial of the OX40 agonist ivuxolimab. The receptors stem from an adult with an advanced solid tumor such as melanoma, head and neck, liver or kidney cancer.

V is TRBV11-3 and J is TRBJ1-5; D is possibly TRBD1 (6 bases). Germline CDR1 reads SGHNT; CDR2 reads YENEEA. The CDR3 spans 14 residues. The V end was cut by 3 bases, the J end by 7 bases, with 13 bases between. The CDR3 spells CASSFTGIGQPQHF. The CDR3 coding sequence is TGTGCCAGCAGCTTTACAGGGATAGGGCAGCCCCAGCATTTT.

The J gene is TRBJ2-1, the V gene TRBV2; 8 bases are shared with TRBD2. With V trimmed by 5 bases and J by 5 bases, 11 bases remained unmatched. The CDR3 has 16 residues. In germline, CDR1 is SNHLY, CDR2 FYNNEI. The CDR3 nucleotides read TGTGCCAGCAGTTCTCCCCGGGGGGGACCCCACAATGAGCAGTTCTTC. It yields the protein CASSSPRGGPHNEQFF.

The V and J genes are TRBV27 and TRBJ2-3; D is undetermined. The CDR3 loop spans 15 amino acids. Germline CDR1 reads MNHEY; CDR2 reads SMNVEV (reference sequence). V lost 3 bases to trimming and J lost 0 bases, with 10 bases between them. The CDR3 spells CASSFGSASTDTQYF. CDR3 coding DNA: TGTGCCAGCAGTTTTGGATCTGCTAGCACAGATACGCAGTATTTT.

Regarding this clone: This CDR3 is also generated by other DNA sequences in the sample. The chain couples TRBV6-5 to TRBJ1-2, with D hard to call. The CDR3 runs to 13 residues. Trimming stripped 2 bases from V and 5 bases from J, with 9 bases between. Germline CDR1 is MNHEY and CDR2 is SVGAGI. This chain's CDR3 is CASSYGGAYGYTF. The CDR3 nucleotides read TGTGCCAGCAGTTACGGTGGAGCGTATGGCTACACCTTC.

V and J are TRBV11-2 and TRBJ1-1; possible D gene TRBD1, 5 bases. Germline V gene lookup returns CDR1 SGHAT and CDR2 FQNNGV. Trimming took 1 base from V and 2 from J, leaving 11 bases between them. The CDR3 has 15 amino acids. CDR3 loop: CASSLAVTANTEAFF. The CDR3 nucleotides read TGTGCCAGCAGCTTAGCTGTGACAGCAAACACTGAAGCTTTCTTT.

This clone was picked up one time. V usage is TRBV14 and J usage is TRBJ2-5; no reliable D call. Germline V CDR1 and CDR2: SGHDN, FVKESK. This CDR3 has 15 amino acids. With 1 base removed from V and 2 bases from J, the gap between germline ends came to 11 bases. The DNA for the CDR3 is TGTGCCAGCAGCCAAGGGTCGGCCTATCAAGAGACCCAGTACTTC. This encodes CASSQGSAYQETQYF.

This clone was seen once. V is TRBV7-6 and J is TRBJ2-1, with 10 bases identical to TRBD2. CDR1 is SGHVS, CDR2 FNYEAQ, per germline. The CDR3 runs 17 residues. The ends lost 2 bases at V and 3 bases at J; junction bases unmatched: 7. The CDR3 bases are TGTGCCAGCAGCTTATCAGTAGCGGGGGGCTACTACAATGAGCAGTTCTTC. This gives the protein CASSLSVAGGYYNEQFF. The full variable domain, rest sourced from reference TRBV7-6 and TRBJ2-1, is GAGVSQSPRYKVTKRGQDVALRCDPISGHVSLYWYRQALGQGPEFLTYFNYEAQQDKSGLPNDRFSAERPEGSISTLTIQRTEQRDSAMYRCASSLSVAGGYYNEQFFGPGTRLTVL.

Notes on this clone: An end of the junction differs from the germline gene, which may be a read error. The J gene is TRBJ2-7, the V gene TRBV4-2; no firm D call. The CDR3 has 14 residues. Germline V gives CDR1 LGHNA, CDR2 YNFKEQ. The CDR3 sequence is CASSQDSYNYEQHF. CDR3 nucleotides: TGTGCCAGCAGCCAAGATAGCTACAACTACGAGCAGCACTTC.

The chain uses TRBV9 and TRBJ1-4; D unresolved. Trimming stripped 0 bases from V and 6 bases from J, with 3 bases between. This CDR3 region has 12 residues. Per the germline V gene, CDR1 is SGDLS and CDR2 is YYNGEE. The CDR3 spells CASSVDDEKLFF. As DNA, the CDR3 is TGTGCCAGCAGCGTAGATGATGAAAAACTGTTTTTT.

The V call is TRBV5-6, the J call TRBJ2-7; the D gene could be TRBD1 or TRBD2 (5 bases each). The V end was cut by 3 bases, the J end by 4 bases, with 17 bases between. The CDR3 is made up of 15 amino acids. Germline assignment: CDR1 SGHDT and CDR2 YYEEEE. CDR3 amino acids: CASSSRPTGGYEQYF. Written as DNA, the CDR3 is TGTGCCAGCAGCTCGCGCCCGACTGGGGGTTACGAGCAGTACTTC.

The chain is built from TRBV27 and TRBJ2-1; tentatively, D is TRBD1 (5 bases). Trimming left V 8 bases short and J 9 bases short, with 14 bases between. The length of the CDR3 is 12 residues. Germline loops: CDR1 MNHEY, CDR2 SMNVEV (reference sequence). The CDR3: CASGSSRGEQFF. The CDR3 region has the DNA TGTGCCAGCGGATCATCTAGGGGTGAGCAGTTCTTC.

The V and J genes are TRBV5-4 and TRBJ1-2; 10 nucleotides line up with TRBD1. CDR3 length: 18 residues. V lost 1 base, J lost 1 base, and 10 bases stayed unmatched. Per the germline V gene, CDR1 is SGHNT and CDR2 is YYREEE (reference sequence). The CDR3 DNA is TGTGCCAGCAGCTTGTTAGGGGACAGGGGAGCCCTTAACTATGGCTACACCTTC. This sequence encodes CASSLLGDRGALNYGYTF.

The chain carries TRBV19 and TRBJ1-6, with 8 bases matching TRBD1. Per the germline V gene, CDR1 is LNHDA and CDR2 is SQIVND (reference sequence). V shed 6 bases, J shed 7 bases, and the junction held 11 bases outside the gene matches. The CDR3 has 16 amino acids. This CDR3 is CASSKIRDRRNSPLHF. For the CDR3, the DNA is TGTGCCAGTAGCAAGATTAGGGACAGGAGAAATTCACCCCTCCACTTT.

This clone was counted only a few times. This sequence joins TRBV9 and TRBJ1-1; D gene uncertain. Germline loops: CDR1 SGDLS, CDR2 YYNGEE. The CDR3 loop spans 16 amino acids. V lost 0 bases and J 0 bases, leaving 12 bases between the germline ends. The CDR3 bases are TGTGCCAGCAGCGTAGGGCACGGCCTCATGAACACTGAAGCTTTCTTT. As protein: CASSVGHGLMNTEAFF.

This chain joins TRBV29-1 and TRBJ2-5; D possibly uses TRBD1 or TRBD2 (5 bases each). From germline, CDR1 is SQVTM and CDR2 ANQGSEA. The V end lost 3 bases, the J end lost 0 bases, and 8 bases lay between the germline ends. CDR3 length: 13 residues. CDR3 sequence: CSVDWGNQETQYF. Here the CDR3 DNA reads TGCAGCGTTGATTGGGGGAACCAAGAGACCCAGTACTTC. Full variable domain (outside the CDR3, taken from reference TRBV29-1 and TRBJ2-5): SAVISQKPSRDICQRGTSLTIQCQVDSQVTMMFWYRQQPGQSLTLIATANQGSEATYESGFVIDKFPISRPNLTFSTLTVSNMSPEDSSIYLCSVDWGNQETQYFGPGTRLLVL.

V usage is TRBV4-3 and J usage is TRBJ1-2; D is perhaps TRBD1 (6 bases). There are 15 residues in the CDR3. Germline V lookup: CDR1 LGHNA, CDR2 YSLEER. The V end lost 0 bases, the J end lost 4 bases, and 12 bases lay between the germline ends. Here the CDR3 DNA reads TGCGCCAGCAGCCAAGATTTTACAGGGAGCTATGGCTACACCTTC. Amino acids: CASSQDFTGSYGYTF.

J is TRBJ2-1 and V is TRBV29-1; 9 nucleotides match TRBD1. V lost 0 bases and J lost 7; bases outside the gene matches: 1. From germline, CDR1 is SQVTM and CDR2 ANQGSEA. The CDR3 spans 13 residues. The CDR3 here is CSVEEQGANEQFF. CDR3 DNA: TGCAGCGTTGAAGAACAGGGGGCGAATGAGCAGTTCTTC.

This chain connects TRBV4-1 to TRBJ1-2; TRBD1 might be the D (5 bases). Trimming removed 3 bases at V and 3 bases at J, with 11 bases between. The CDR3 runs 14 residues. Per germline, CDR1 MGHRA and CDR2 YSYEKL. The CDR3 DNA is TGCGCCAGCAGCCAGGAACGGGGGTACTATGGCTACACCTTC. It is translated as CASSQERGYYGYTF.

This chain connects TRBV19 to TRBJ2-3; 7 bases line up with TRBD2. Germline assignment: CDR1 LNHDA and CDR2 SQIVND (reference sequence). The CDR3 runs 15 residues. V shed 1 base, J shed 3 bases, and the junction held 4 bases outside the gene matches. In DNA, the CDR3 is TGTGCCAGTAGTATAGCTGGGAGGGGTACAGATACGCAGTATTTT. Translated, it gives CASSIAGRGTDTQYF.

CDR3 sequence (DNA): TGCGCCAGCAGTGAGTCTACGGGGGGTGCTGAAGCTTTCTTT. Residues: CASSESTGGAEAFF. The chain employs TRBV10-1 and TRBJ1-1; D is perhaps TRBD1 (5 bases). Trimming cost V 0 bases and J 6 bases, with 11 bases left between them. The CDR3 is made up of 14 amino acids. The germline gives CDR1 WNHNN, CDR2 SYGVQD (reference sequence).

This chain uses TRBV29-1 with TRBJ2-1; the D is unclear. Trimming removed 4 bases at V and 6 bases at J, with 7 bases between. Germline V gene data show CDR1 as SQVTM and CDR2 as ANQGSEA. The length of the CDR3 is 11 residues. The CDR3 loop is CSVGQINEQFF. In nucleotides, the CDR3 is TGCAGCGTTGGGCAGATCAATGAGCAGTTCTTC.

V is TRBV7-9 and J is TRBJ2-5, with no clear D. Per germline, CDR1 SEHNR and CDR2 FQNEAQ (reference sequence). CDR3 length: 14 amino acids. V lost 1 base and J 1 base, leaving 7 bases between the germline ends. CDR3 nucleotide sequence: TGTGCCAGCAGCTTAGACACGGTCCAAGAGACCCAGTACTTC. Translating gives CASSLDTVQETQYF. The full variable domain, with the rest looked up from reference TRBV7-9 and TRBJ2-5, is DTGVSQNPRHKITKRGQNVTFRCDPISEHNRLYWYRQTLGQGPEFLTYFQNEAQLEKSRLLSDRFSAERPKGSFSTLEIQRTEQGDSAMYLCASSLDTVQETQYFGPGTRLLVL.

Here the CDR3 DNA reads TGTGCCAGCACCCAGAGACAGACAGGGGCTGAGCAGTTCTTC. Amino acids: CASTQRQTGAEQFF. The gene calls are TRBV6-5 and TRBJ2-1; 8 bases line up with TRBD1. Germline assignment: CDR1 MNHEY and CDR2 SVGAGI. The CDR3 covers 14 residues. Germline trimming cut 7 bases from V and 9 bases from J; bases unmatched to any gene: 11.

The chain joins TRBV15 to TRBJ2-2; TRBD1 might be the D (6 bases). The ends were cut back, 4 bases at V and 7 bases at J, with 7 bases in the middle. Germline V CDR1 and CDR2: LNHNV, YYDKDF (reference sequence). There are 12 residues in the CDR3. For the CDR3, the DNA is TGTGCCACCAGCATAGGGGGCGGGGAGCTGTTTTTT. Translation gives CATSIGGGELFF.

This chain uses TRBV11-2 with TRBJ2-7; TRBD1 matches 7 bases. From germline, CDR1 is SGHAT and CDR2 FQNNGV. This CDR3 spans 16 amino acids. V shed 4 bases and J 0 bases; nucleotides not matched to a gene: 9. The DNA of the CDR3 is TGTGCCAGCAGCTCCGACCCGGACAGGTTCTCCTACGAGCAGTACTTC. It yields the protein CASSSDPDRFSYEQYF.

The rearrangement joins TRBV4-3 to TRBJ2-2; 7 bases line up with TRBD2. Germline CDR1 reads LGHNA; CDR2 reads YSLEER. The length of the CDR3 is 16 residues. The V segment lost 1 base and the J segment 4 bases; nucleotides outside the gene matches: 6. CDR3 amino acids: CASSQGEGPSTGELFF. CDR3 bases: TGCGCCAGCAGCCAAGGGGAGGGGCCGTCCACCGGGGAGCTGTTTTTT.

The CDR3 nucleotides are TGTGCCAGCAGTGAAGGGGTAGGGTACGTGACCTATGGCTACACCTTC. Translated, it gives CASSEGVGYVTYGYTF. The chain recombines TRBV25-1 with TRBJ1-2, with D unclear. This CDR3 region has 16 residues. CDR1 and CDR2 (germline): MGHDK, SYGVNS. V was clipped by 2 bases and J by 4 bases, with 17 bases between them.

The chain is built from TRBV9 and TRBJ2-3; 8 bases map to TRBD2. Germline values: CDR1 SGDLS, CDR2 YYNGEE. This CDR3 is 17 amino acids long. V shed 4 bases, J shed 0 bases, and the junction held 10 bases outside the gene matches. The CDR3 loop reads CASSPSGGGGSTDTQYF. The CDR3 DNA follows: TGTGCCAGCAGCCCGAGCGGGGGCGGGGGTAGCACAGATACGCAGTATTTT.